Described below is a single T cell receptor beta chain sequence and its context. What it recognizes is unknown. CDR1 and CDR2 from the germline V gene are MNHEY and SMNVEV (reference sequence). Between the trimmed V and J ends, which lost 6 bases and 5 bases, there was a span of 16 bases. The CDR3 consists of 14 residues. The record originates from a study of human T cells and chemical hapten exposure. About the study: Donors were sensitized with 2% DPC on the upper inner arm. Among samples, TCR yields varied mainly because of small differences in pooled library volume. The upper back received 0.01% DPC by patch testing, with results read at 6 days. Regarding the study as a whole: TCRs exceeding a frequency of 1 in 1000 stayed unchanged under DPC sensitization.

Specified time point: pre-sensitization, week 0. Specified treatment: therapeutic diphenylcyclopropenone sensitization with weekly scalp DPC. TCRdb processed the RACE reads anew with MiXCR; each CDR3 protein has one entry. The table includes roughly 380,000 distinct CDR3 sequences, 5.1% detected once. This TCR was recovered from a woman between 45 and 65 years old with alopecia areata. Some clones in this sample may be carry-over from other donors' samples. V usage is TRBV27 and J usage is TRBJ2-5, with D possibly matching TRBD1 (6 bases). Specimen: whole blood, collected in connection with sensitization to the hapten diphenylcyclopropenone (DPC). This CDR3 is CASSLSGARETQYF. As DNA, the CDR3 is TGTGCCAGCAGCCTGTCAGGGGCGCGGGAGACCCAGTACTTC.